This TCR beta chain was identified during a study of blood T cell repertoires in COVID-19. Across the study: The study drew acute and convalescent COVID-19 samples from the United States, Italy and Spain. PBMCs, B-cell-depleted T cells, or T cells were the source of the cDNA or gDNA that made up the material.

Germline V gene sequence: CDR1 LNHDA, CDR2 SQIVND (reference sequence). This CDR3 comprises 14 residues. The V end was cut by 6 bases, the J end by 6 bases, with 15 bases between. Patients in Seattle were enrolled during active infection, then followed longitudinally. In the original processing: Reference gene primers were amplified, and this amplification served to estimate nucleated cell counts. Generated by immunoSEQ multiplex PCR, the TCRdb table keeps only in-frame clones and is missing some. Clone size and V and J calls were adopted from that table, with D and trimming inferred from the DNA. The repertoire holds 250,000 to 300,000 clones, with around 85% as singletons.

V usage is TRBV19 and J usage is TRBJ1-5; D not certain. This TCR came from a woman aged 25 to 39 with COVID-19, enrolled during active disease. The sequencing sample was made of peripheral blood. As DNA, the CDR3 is TGTGCCAGTAGCCACGCGGGAGCTAGTCAGCCCCAGCATTTT. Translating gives CASSHAGASQPQHF.